The TCR beta chain described here comes from a study of T cells after yellow fever vaccination. This CDR3 region has 13 residues. The germline gives CDR1 SNHLY, CDR2 FYNNEI. V shed 7 bases and J 5 bases; nucleotides not matched to a gene: 6. TCRdb re-derived calls from the 5' RACE reads in MiXCR, one entry per CDR3 protein. The sample has 300,000 to 400,000 distinct CDR3 sequences, 6.2% seen once. This specimen consisted of PBMCs, obtained 5 days after the yellow fever booster vaccination. The V call is TRBV2, the J call TRBJ2-7, with TRBD1 matching 9 bases. This TCR came from a man aged 25 to 40 who received the YFV17D yellow fever vaccine. CDR3 amino acids: CASKWDRVNEQYF. The CDR3, as DNA: TGTGCCAGCAAGTGGGACAGGGTCAACGAGCAGTACTTC. Together with reference TRBV2 and TRBJ2-7, the CDR3 gives the full variable domain: EPEVTQTPSHQVTQMGQEVILRCVPISNHLYFYWYRQILGQKVEFLVSFYNNEISEKSEIFDDQFSVERPDGSNFTLKIRSTKLEDSAMYFCASKWDRVNEQYFGPGTRLTVT.